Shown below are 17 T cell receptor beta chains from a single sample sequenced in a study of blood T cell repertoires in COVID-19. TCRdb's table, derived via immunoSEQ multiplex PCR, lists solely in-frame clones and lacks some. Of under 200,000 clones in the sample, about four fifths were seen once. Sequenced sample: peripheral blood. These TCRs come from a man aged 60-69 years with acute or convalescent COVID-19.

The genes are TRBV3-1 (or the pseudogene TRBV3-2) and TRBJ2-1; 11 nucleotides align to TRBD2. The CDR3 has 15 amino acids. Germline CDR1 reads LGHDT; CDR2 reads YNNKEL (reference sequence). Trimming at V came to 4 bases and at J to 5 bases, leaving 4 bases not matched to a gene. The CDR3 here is CASSPLTSGNNEQFF. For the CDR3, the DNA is TGTGCCAGCAGCCCCCTGACTAGCGGGAACAATGAGCAGTTCTTC.

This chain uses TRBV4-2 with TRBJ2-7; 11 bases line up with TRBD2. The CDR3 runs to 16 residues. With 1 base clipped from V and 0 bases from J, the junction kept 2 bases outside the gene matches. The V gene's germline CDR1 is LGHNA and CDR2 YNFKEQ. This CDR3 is CASSQGGLAVSYEQYF. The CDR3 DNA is TGTGCCAGCAGCCAAGGGGGACTAGCGGTCTCCTACGAGCAGTACTTC.

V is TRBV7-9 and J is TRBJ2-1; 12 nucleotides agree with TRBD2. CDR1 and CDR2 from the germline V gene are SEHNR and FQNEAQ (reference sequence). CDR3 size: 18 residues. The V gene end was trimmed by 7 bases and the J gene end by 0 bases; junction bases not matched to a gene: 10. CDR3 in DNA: TGTGCCAGCATGCCGGGACTAGCGGGTTTAAGCTCCTACAATGAGCAGTTCTTC. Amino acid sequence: CASMPGLAGLSSYNEQFF. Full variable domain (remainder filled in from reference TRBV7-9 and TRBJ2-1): DTGVSQNPRHKITKRGQNVTFRCDPISEHNRLYWYRQTLGQGPEFLTYFQNEAQLEKSRLLSDRFSAERPKGSFSTLEIQRTEQGDSAMYLCASMPGLAGLSSYNEQFFGPGTRLTVL.

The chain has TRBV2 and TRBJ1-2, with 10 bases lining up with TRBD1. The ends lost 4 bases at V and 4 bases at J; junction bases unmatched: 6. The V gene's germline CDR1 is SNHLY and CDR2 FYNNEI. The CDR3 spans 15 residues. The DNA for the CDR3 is TGTGCCAGCAGTGGACAGGGGGCCGTCGGCTATGGCTACACCTTC. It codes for CASSGQGAVGYGYTF.

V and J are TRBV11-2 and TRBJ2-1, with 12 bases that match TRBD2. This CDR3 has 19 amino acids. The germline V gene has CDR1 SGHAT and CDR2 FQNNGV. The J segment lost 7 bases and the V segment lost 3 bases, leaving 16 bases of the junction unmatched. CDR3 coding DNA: TGTGCCAGCAGCTTTGAGATGATCCTAGCGGGAGGGCCTGGGAATGAGCAGTTCTTC. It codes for CASSFEMILAGGPGNEQFF.

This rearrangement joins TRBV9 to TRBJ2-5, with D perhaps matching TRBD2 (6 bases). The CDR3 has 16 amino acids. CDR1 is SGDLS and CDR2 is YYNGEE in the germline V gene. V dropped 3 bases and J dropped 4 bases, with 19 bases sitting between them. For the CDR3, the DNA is TGTGCCAGCAGCGCCATGGGGGAGGCGAGGGGAGAGACCCAGTACTTC. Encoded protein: CASSAMGEARGETQYF. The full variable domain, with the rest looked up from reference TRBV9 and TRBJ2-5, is DSGVTQTPKHLITATGQRVTLRCSPRSGDLSVYWYQQSLDQGLQFLIQYYNGEERAKGNILERFSAQQFPDLHSELNLSSLELGDSALYFCASSAMGEARGETQYFGPGTRLLVL.

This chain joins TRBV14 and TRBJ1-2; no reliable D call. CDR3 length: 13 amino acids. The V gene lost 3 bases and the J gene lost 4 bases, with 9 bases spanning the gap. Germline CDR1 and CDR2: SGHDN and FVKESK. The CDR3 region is CASSHGPSYGYTF. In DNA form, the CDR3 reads TGTGCCAGCAGCCATGGGCCCAGCTATGGCTACACCTTC.

CDR3 amino acids: CASSKGQNNQPQHF. Written as DNA, the CDR3 is TGTGCCAGTAGTAAGGGACAGAACAATCAGCCCCAGCATTTT. The chain joins TRBV19 to TRBJ1-5, with 7 bases fitting TRBD1. The CDR3 consists of 14 residues. Germline V CDR1 and CDR2: LNHDA, SQIVND (reference sequence). V was pared by 4 bases and J by 3 bases, with 3 bases of the junction left unmatched.

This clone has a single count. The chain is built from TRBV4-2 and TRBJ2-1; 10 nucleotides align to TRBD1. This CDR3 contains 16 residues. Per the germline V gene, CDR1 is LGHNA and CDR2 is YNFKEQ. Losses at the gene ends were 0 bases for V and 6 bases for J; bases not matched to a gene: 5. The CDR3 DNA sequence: TGTGCCAGCAGCCAAGACGGGACAGGGGAAGTCAATGAGCAGTTCTTC. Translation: CASSQDGTGEVNEQFF.

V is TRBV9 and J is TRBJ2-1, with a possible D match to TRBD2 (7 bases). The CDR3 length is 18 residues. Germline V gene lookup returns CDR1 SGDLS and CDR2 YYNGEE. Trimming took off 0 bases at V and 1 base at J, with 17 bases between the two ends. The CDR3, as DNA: TGTGCCAGCAGCGTAGAAGTCGGGGCGGGGGCATCCTACAATGAGCAGTTCTTC. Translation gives CASSVEVGAGASYNEQFF.

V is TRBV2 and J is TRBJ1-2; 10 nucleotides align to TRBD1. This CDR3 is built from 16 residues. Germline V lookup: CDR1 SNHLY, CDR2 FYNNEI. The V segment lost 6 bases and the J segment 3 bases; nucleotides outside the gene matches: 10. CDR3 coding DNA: TGTGCCAGCAGATATCGGACAGGGGGGGAAGACTATGGCTACACCTTC. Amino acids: CASRYRTGGEDYGYTF.

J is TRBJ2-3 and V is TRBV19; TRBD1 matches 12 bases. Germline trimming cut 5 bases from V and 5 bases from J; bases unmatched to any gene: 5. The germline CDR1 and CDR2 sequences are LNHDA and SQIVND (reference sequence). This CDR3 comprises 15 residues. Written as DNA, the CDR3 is TGTGCCAGTAGTCGGAGGGACAGGGGGCAAGATACGCAGTATTTT. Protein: CASSRRDRGQDTQYF.

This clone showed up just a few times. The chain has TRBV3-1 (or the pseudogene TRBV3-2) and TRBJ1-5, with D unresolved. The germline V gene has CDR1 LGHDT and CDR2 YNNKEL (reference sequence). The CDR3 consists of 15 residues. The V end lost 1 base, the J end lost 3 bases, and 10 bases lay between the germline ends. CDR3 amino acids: CASSQGGSINQPQHF. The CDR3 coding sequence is TGTGCCAGCAGCCAAGGAGGTAGTATCAATCAGCCCCAGCATTTT.

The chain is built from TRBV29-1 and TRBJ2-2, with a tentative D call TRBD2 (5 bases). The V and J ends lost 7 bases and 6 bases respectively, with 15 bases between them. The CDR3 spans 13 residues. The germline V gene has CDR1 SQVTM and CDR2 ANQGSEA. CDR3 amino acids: CSASGLAAGELFF. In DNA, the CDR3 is TGCAGCGCTTCTGGCCTAGCCGCCGGGGAGCTGTTTTTT.

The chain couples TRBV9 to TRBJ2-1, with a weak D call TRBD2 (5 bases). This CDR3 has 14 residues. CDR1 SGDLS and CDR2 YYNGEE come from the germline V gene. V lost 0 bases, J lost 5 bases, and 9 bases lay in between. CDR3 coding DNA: TGTGCCAGCAGCGTAGGGGGAGTGGACAATGAGCAGTTCTTC. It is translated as CASSVGGVDNEQFF.

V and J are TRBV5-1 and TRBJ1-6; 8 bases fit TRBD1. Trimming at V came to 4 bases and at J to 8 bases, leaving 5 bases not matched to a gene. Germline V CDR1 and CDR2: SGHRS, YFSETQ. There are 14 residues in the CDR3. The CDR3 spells CASSTGQAYSPLHF. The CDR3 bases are TGCGCCAGCAGCACGGGACAGGCATATTCACCCCTCCACTTT.

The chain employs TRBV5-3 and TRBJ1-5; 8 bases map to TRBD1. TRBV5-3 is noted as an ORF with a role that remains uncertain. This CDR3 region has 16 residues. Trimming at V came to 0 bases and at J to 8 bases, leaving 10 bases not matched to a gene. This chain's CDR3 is CARSLGRTGRLEPQHF. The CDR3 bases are TGTGCCAGAAGCTTGGGAAGGACAGGGCGTTTGGAGCCCCAGCATTTT.